This T cell receptor (beta chain) was found in a study of cytomegalovirus exposure and HLA in healthy donors. Study-wide findings and caveats: Cytomegalovirus status was reportedly diagnosed by the classifier with high specificity and sensitivity.

In the case of this clone: Its antigen is undetermined.

Deletions cut 7 bases from V and 4 bases from J, with 11 bases between. The germline V gene encodes CDR1 SGHRS and CDR2 YFSETQ. The CDR3 has 13 amino acids. Clones were sequenced by immunoSEQ multiplex PCR, and TCRdb holds only the in-frame ones, with some missing. This sample has 200,000 to 250,000 clones; 85% to 95% occur once, and the top ten carry about 1%. It was the roughly 110-subject validation cohort, separate from the roughly 700-subject first cohort, to which the donors belonged. The origin of this receptor is a woman younger than 35 in good health and CMV-seronegative. The specimen was PBMCs. This rearrangement joins TRBV5-1 to TRBJ1-4; the D is unclear. CDR3 sequence: CASALGVNEKLFF. Here the CDR3 DNA reads TGCGCCAGCGCCTTGGGCGTTAATGAAAAACTGTTTTTT.